This entry concerns a single T cell receptor beta chain. Its specificity is unknown. This entry belongs to a study of cytomegalovirus exposure and HLA in healthy donors. Overall study findings and caveats: Whilst most TCR sequences proved rare, a subset of public TCRs occurred across many donors.

Germline V gene data show CDR1 as ENHRY and CDR2 as SYGVKD. Between the trimmed V and J ends, which lost 4 bases and 0 bases, there was a span of 16 bases. This CDR3 spans 16 amino acids. The repertoire was sequenced with immunoSEQ multiplex PCR; TCRdb's copy has only in-frame clones and lacks some. The sample has 260,000 or so clones; more than 75% are singletons. This sequence joins TRBV10-3 and TRBJ2-7, with D tentatively TRBD1 (5 bases). The sequenced sample was PBMCs. This TCR derives from a woman aged 18-29 years in good health and CMV-seronegative. The chain's CDR3 is CAISADSFLLSYEQYF. DNA for the CDR3: TGTGCCATCAGTGCCGACAGCTTCCTTCTCTCCTACGAGCAGTACTTC.